One sample yielded the 2 T cell receptor beta chains listed below, sequenced in a study of cytomegalovirus exposure and HLA in healthy donors. Data came from immunoSEQ multiplex PCR; TCRdb stores just in-frame clones and leaves some out. The table shows some 210,000 clones, with roughly 87% occurring only once. Sequenced: PBMCs. Source of these receptors: a woman aged 18-29 years in good health and CMV-seropositive.

The V call is TRBV11-3, the J call TRBJ1-1, with 10 bases that match TRBD1. Germline V gene lookup returns CDR1 SGHNT and CDR2 YENEEA. There are 16 residues in the CDR3. The V segment lost 6 bases and the J segment 5 bases; nucleotides outside the gene matches: 12. The chain's CDR3 is CASSSSHRTGGTEAFF. DNA of the CDR3: TGTGCCAGCAGTTCTAGCCATAGGACAGGGGGAACTGAAGCTTTCTTT. Combining the CDR3 with reference TRBV11-3 and TRBJ1-1 gives the whole variable domain EAGVVQSPRYKIIEKKQPVAFWCNPISGHNTLYWYLQNLGQGPELLIRYENEEAVDDSQLPKDRFSAERLKGVDSTLKIQPAELGDSAVYLCASSSSHRTGGTEAFFGQGTRLTVV.

The chain combines TRBV28 with TRBJ2-5, with 8 nucleotides matching TRBD1. Germline lookup yields CDR1 MDHEN and CDR2 SYDVKM. The trim removed 7 bases at V and 6 bases at J, leaving 10 bases unmatched. This CDR3 region has 14 residues. Here the CDR3 reads CASTMTGVGKTQYF. CDR3 nucleotides: TGTGCCAGCACCATGACAGGGGTGGGAAAGACCCAGTACTTC. The complete variable domain, with remaining parts taken from reference TRBV28 and TRBJ2-5, reads DVKVTQSSRYLVKRTGEKVFLECVQDMDHENMFWYRQDPGLGLRLIYFSYDVKMKEKGDIPEGYSVSREKKERFSLILESASTNQTSMYLCASTMTGVGKTQYFGPGTRLLVL.